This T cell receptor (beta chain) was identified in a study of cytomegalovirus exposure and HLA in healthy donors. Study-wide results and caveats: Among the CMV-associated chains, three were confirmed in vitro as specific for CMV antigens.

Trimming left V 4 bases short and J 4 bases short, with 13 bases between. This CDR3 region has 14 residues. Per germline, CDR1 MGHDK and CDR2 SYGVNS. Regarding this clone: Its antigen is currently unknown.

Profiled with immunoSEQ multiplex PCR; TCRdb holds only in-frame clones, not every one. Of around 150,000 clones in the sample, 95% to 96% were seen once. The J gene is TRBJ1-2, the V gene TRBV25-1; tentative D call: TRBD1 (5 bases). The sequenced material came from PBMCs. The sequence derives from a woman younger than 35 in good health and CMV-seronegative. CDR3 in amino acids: CASSGVRDSYGYTF. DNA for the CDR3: TGTGCCAGCAGTGGAGTGAGGGACTCCTATGGCTACACCTTC.